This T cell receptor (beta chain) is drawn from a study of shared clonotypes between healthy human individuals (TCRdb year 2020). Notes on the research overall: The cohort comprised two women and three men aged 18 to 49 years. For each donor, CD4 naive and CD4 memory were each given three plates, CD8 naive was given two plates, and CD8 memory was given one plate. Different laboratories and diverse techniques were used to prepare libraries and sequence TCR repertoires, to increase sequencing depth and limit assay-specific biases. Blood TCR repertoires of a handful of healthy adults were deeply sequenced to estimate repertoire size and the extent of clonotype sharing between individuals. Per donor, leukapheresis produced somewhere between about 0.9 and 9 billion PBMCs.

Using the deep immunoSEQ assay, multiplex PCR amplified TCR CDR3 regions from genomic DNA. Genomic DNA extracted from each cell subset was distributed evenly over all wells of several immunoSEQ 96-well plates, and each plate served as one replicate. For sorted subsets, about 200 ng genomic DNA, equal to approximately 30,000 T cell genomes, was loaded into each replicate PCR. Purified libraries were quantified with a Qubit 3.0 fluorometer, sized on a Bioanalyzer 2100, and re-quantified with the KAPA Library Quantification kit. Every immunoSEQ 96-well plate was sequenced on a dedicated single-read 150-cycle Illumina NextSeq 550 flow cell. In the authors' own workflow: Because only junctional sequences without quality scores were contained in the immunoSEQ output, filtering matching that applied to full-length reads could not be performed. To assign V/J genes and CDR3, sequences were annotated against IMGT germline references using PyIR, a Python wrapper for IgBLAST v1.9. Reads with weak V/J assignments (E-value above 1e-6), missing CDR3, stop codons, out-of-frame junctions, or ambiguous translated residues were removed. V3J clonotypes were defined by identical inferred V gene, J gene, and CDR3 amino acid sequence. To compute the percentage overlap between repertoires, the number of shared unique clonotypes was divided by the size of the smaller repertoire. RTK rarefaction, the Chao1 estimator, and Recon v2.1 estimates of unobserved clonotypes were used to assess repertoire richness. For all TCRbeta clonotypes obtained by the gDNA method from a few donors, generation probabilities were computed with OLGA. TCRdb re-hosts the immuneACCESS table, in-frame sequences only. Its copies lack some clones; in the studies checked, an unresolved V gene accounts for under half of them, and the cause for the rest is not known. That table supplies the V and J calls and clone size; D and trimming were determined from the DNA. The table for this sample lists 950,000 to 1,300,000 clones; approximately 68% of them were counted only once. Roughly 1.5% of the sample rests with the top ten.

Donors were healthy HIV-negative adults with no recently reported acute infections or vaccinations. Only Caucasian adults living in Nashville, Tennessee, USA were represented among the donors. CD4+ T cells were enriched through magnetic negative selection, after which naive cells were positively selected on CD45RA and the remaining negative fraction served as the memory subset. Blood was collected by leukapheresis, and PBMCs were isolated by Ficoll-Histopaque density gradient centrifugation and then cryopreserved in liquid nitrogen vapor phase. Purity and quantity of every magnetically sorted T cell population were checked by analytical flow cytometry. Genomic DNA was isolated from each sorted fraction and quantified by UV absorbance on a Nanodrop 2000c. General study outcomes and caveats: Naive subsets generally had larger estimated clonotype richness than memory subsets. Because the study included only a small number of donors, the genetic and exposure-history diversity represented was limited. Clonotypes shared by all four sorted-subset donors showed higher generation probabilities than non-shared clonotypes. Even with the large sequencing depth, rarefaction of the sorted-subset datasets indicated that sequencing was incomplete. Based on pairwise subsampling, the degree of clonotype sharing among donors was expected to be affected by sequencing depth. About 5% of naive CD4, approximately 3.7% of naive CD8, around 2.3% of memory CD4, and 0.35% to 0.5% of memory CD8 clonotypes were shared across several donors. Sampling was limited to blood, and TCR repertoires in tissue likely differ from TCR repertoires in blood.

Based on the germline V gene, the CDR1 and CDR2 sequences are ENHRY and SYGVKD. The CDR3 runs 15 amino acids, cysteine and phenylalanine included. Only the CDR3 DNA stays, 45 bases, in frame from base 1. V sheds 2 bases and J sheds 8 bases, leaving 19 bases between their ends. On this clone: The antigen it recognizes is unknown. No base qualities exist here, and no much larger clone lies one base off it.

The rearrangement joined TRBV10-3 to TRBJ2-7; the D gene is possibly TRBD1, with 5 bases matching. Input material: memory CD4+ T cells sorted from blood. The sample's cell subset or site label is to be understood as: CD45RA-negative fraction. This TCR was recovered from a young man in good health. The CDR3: CAISEETAGTTKQYF. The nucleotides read TGTGCCATCAGTGAGGAGACAGCCGGTACCACCAAGCAGTACTTC.